This TCR beta chain was found in a study of T-cell memory formation after mild COVID-19. Via MiXCR, TCRdb re-called the 5' RACE reads, giving one row per CDR3 protein. This table has hundreds of thousands of distinct CDR3 sequences, roughly 26% appearing once. The study's findings and limits: Contracting CD4+ clones lay largely in CM and EM, with CD8+ ones residing in EMRA. Researchers could not confirm that second-wave clones peaking on day 37 targeted SARS-CoV-2.

In its sample, this clonotype was seen a few times. Its specificity is not known. Germline V gives CDR1 SEHNR, CDR2 FQNEAQ (reference sequence). This CDR3 spans 16 amino acids. Trimming left V 0 bases short and J 0 bases short, with 9 bases between. This chain joins TRBV7-9 and TRBJ2-4; D perhaps matches TRBD2 (5 bases). The source of this sequence is an adult woman who had mild COVID-19 (a few samples of this study predate the infection). Cell type and time point are not known. Sequenced input: PBMCs or a T cell subset sorted from them (not recorded which). The CDR3 protein is CASSLANGLAKNIQYF. In DNA form, the CDR3 reads TGTGCCAGCAGCTTAGCGAACGGACTAGCCAAAAACATTCAGTACTTC.